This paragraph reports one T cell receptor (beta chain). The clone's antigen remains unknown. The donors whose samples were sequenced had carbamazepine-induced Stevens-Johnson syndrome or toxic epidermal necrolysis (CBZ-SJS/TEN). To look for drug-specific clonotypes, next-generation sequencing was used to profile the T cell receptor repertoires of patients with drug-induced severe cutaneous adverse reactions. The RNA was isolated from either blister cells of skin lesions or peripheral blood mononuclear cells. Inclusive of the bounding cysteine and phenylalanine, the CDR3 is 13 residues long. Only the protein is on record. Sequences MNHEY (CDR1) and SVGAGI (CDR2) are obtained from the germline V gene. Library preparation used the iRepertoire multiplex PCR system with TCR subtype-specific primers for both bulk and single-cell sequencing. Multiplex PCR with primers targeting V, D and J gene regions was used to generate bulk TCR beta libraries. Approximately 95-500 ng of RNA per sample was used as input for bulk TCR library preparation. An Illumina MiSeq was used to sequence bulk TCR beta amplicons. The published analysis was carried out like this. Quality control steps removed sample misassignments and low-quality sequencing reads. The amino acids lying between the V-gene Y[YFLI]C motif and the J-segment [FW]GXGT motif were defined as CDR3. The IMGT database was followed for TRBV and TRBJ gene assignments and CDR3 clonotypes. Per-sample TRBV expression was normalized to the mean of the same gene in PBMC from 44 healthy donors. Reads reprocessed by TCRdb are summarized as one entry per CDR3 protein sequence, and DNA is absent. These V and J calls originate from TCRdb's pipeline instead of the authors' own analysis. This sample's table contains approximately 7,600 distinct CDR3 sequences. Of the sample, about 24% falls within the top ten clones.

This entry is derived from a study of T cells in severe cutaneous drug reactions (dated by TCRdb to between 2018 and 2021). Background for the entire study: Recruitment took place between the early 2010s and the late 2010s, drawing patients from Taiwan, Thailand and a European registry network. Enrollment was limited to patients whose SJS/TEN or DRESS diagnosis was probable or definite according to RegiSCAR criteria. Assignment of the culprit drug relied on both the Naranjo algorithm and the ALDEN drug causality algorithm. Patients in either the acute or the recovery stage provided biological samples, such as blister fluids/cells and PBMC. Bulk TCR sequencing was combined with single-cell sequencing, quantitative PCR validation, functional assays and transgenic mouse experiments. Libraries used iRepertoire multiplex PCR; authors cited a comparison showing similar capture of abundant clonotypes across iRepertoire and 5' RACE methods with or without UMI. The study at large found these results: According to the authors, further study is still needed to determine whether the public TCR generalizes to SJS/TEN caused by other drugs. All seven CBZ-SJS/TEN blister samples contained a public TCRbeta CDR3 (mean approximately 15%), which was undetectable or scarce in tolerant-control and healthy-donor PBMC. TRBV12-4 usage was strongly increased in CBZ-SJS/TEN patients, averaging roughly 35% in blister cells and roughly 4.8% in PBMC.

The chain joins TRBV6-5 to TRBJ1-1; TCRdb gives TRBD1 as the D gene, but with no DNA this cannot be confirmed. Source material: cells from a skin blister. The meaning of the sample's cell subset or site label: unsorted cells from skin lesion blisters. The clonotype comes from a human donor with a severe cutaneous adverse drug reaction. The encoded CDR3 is CASSHDPKGAAFF.